This TCR beta chain emerged from a study of CD8+CD57+ T cells in acquired aplastic anemia. As for the study in general: Sorted CD4+ plus CD8+ cells gave DNA averaging 3.2 ug.

Turning to this clonotype: Its antigen is still unknown.

Selection for sequencing was limited to patients who had shown CD8+CD57+ cell expansion by flow cytometry. Each patient carried a diagnosis of severe acquired aplastic anemia. The study profiled TCR beta VDJ and CDR3 using genomic DNA as template. Using its own MiXCR run on the reads, TCRdb lists one record per CDR3 protein. This sample has 150,000 to 200,000 distinct CDR3 sequences, with about 48% found just once. Study-level findings and limits: Patients and controls were found to share 25 to 35 CD8+ CDR3 sequences. Researchers reported that CD8+ Simpson's diversity was not significantly different in patients versus controls.

With 6 bases clipped from V and 4 bases from J, the junction kept 2 bases outside the gene matches. The CDR3 contains 12 residues. The germline gives CDR1 MNHEY, CDR2 SVGAGI. The specimen was sorted CD4+, CD8+, or CD8+CD57+ T cells (not recorded which) from PBMCs. The source of this sequence is a human donor with aplastic anemia. The V gene is TRBV6-5, the J gene TRBJ2-5, with 7 bases that match TRBD1. Here the CDR3 DNA reads TGTGCCAGCAGGACAGGGCCAGAGACCCAGTACTTC. This gives the protein CASRTGPETQYF.